Included here is one T cell receptor (beta chain) sequence, with context. The same CDR3 can be traced to other DNA sequences in this sample. Germline values: CDR1 SQVTM, CDR2 ANQGSEA. V was shortened by 1 base and J by 4 bases, with 10 bases between the two germline ends. The CDR3 consists of 13 residues. The sample comes from a study of shared clonotypes between healthy human individuals. Template for every sorted-subset replicate PCR totaled about 0.2 ug DNA, approximately 30,000 T cell genomes. TCRdb's table, derived via immunoSEQ multiplex PCR, lists solely in-frame clones and lacks some. The sample lists around 700,000 clones, roughly 70% seen once, with 1.7% in the top ten.

This clonotype originated in a woman in her twenties or thirties in good health. Sequenced input: memory CD4+ T cells sorted from blood. Specified subset: CD45RA-negative fraction. V gene TRBV29-1 combines with J gene TRBJ1-2, with D possibly being TRBD1 (5 bases). The CDR3 here is CSVEGQGGYGYTF. CDR3 bases: TGCAGCGTTGAAGGGCAGGGAGGCTATGGCTACACCTTC.